Sequencing of this T cell receptor (beta chain) was carried out in a study of T cell clonality in common variable immunodeficiency. General study points: CVID patient heterogeneity limited repertoire-clinical complication correlations.

The repertoire was sequenced with immunoSEQ multiplex PCR; TCRdb's copy has only in-frame clones and lacks some. The sample was found to contain around 81,000 clones, and every one recurs. This clone was seen at least ten times. As yet, its antigen is unknown. The read terminates 3 residues before the CDR3 end, so the remaining end is supplied by the germline J gene. Losses at the gene ends were 6 bases for V and 7 bases for J; bases not matched to a gene: 11. This CDR3 has 14 residues. Looked up from germline, CDR1 is DFQATT and CDR2 is SNEGSKA (reference sequence). Patients and controls were mostly of Caucasian heritage.

The specimen sequenced was peripheral blood mononuclear cells. The V call is TRBV20-1, the J call TRBJ1-5; 8 bases match TRBD1. The sequence was collected from a person aged 18 to 70 in good health. CDR3 DNA, as far as it was read: TGCAGTGCCTCCGGACAGGGTGGTAGCCAGCCC. Amino acids: CSASGQGGSQP. The full CDR3 is CSASGQGGSQPQHF.